This T cell receptor (beta chain) was documented in a study of T cell changes during pregnancy in multiple sclerosis. CDR3 size: 14 residues. From germline, CDR1 is SNHLY and CDR2 FYNNEI. With 4 bases removed from V and 2 bases from J, the gap between germline ends came to 11 bases. Measured with immunoSEQ multiplex PCR; TCRdb has only the in-frame clones, and not every one. In the table there are some 52,000 clones, almost 95% of which are singletons. This clone appeared a few times. Sequencing was performed on CD4+ T cells from peripheral blood mononuclear cells, taken in the third trimester of pregnancy. The receptor comes from a female donor with multiple sclerosis, enrolled in a pregnancy study. The chain carries TRBV2 and TRBJ1-2, with D unresolved. The CDR3 DNA is TGTGCCAGCAGTGCCAGTTCCTCCAACTATGGCTACACCTTC. It codes for CASSASSSNYGYTF.